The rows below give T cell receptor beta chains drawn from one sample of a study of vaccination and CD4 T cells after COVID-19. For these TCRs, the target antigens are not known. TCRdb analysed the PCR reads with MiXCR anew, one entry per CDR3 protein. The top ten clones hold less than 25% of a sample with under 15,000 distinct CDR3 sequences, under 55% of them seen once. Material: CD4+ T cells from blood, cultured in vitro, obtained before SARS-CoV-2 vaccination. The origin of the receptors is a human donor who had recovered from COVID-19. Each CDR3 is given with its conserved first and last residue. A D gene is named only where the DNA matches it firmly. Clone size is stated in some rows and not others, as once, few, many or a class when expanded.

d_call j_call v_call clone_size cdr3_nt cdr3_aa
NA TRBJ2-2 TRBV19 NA TGTGCCAGTAGTATCATCGGGGAGCTGTTTTTT CASSIIGELFF
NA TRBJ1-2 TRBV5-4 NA TGTGCCAGCAGCTTGGGGTTCACAGGCGCCTATGGCTACACCTTC CASSLGFTGAYGYTF
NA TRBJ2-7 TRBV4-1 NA TGCGCCAGCAGCCACACCTCGAGGGATTACGAGCAGTACTTC CASSHTSRDYEQYF
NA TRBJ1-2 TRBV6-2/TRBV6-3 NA TGTGCCAGCAGTACGTTGGGTCCTTTTGGAACAGCGAACCACTATGGCTACACCTTC CASSTLGPFGTANHYGYTF
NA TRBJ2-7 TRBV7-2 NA TGTGCCAGCAGCTTAGTAGGCAGGATGGACGAGCAGTACTTC CASSLVGRMDEQYF
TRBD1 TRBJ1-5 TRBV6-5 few TGTGCCAGCAGTTGGACAGGGGGGATCAATCAGCCCCAGCATTTT CASSWTGGINQPQHF
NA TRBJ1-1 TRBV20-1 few TGCAGTGCTAGTTTTCGGGCGGACACTGAAGCTTTCTTT CSASFRADTEAFF
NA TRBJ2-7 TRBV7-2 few TGTGCCAGCAGCTTAACGGGCCGAAGCTCCTACGAGCAGTACTTC CASSLTGRSSYEQYF
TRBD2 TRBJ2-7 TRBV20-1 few TGCAGTGCTAGAGATCCGGCTAGCGGGAGCGACGAGCAGTACTTC CSARDPASGSDEQYF
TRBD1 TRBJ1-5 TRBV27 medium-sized TGTGCCAGCAGTTTTTGGGGACAGCACCATCAGCCCCAGCATTTT CASSFWGQHHQPQHF
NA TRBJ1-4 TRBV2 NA TGTGCCAGCAGTGTATGGGGTGGGGATGAAAAACTGTTTTTT CASSVWGGDEKLFF
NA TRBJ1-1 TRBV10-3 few TGTGCCATCACCCTTGACCCGGACACTGAAGCTTTCTTT CAITLDPDTEAFF
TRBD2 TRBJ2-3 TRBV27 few TGTGCCAGCTCGGGGGGGAGTCGTGCAGATACGCAGTATTTT CASSGGSRADTQYF
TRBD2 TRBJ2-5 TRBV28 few TGTGCCAGCAATAAGACTAGCGGGGGGGGGGGAGAGACCCAGTACTTC CASNKTSGGGGETQYF
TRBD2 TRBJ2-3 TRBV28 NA TGTGCCAGCAGTTTCGGGCGGGAGAGCACAGATACGCAGTATTTT CASSFGRESTDTQYF
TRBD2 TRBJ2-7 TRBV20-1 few TGCAGTGCTAGAAGGGATACAGCGGGGTTCACCTACGAGCAGTACTTC CSARRDTAGFTYEQYF
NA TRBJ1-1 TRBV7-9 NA TGTGCCAGCAGCTTGTGGGCCAACACTGAAGCTTTCTTT CASSLWANTEAFF
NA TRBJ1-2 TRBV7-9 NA TGTGCCAGCAGCCGTGACGCTAACTATGGCTACACCTTC CASSRDANYGYTF
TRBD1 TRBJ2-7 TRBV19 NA TGTGCCAGTAGTATTGGGACAGGGGGTACCTACGAGCAGTACTTC CASSIGTGGTYEQYF
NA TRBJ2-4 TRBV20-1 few TGCAGTGCCGACGGGACTTTAGCCAAAAACATTCAGTACTTC CSADGTLAKNIQYF
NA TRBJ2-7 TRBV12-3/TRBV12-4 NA TGTGCCAGCAAGGTCCGGGACGATAAAGACTTC CASKVRDDKDF
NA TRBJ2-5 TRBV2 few TGTGCCAGCACCCAGGGTGAGACCCAGTACTTC CASTQGETQYF
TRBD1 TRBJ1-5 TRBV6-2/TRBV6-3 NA TGTGCCAGCAGTCGGGACAGGGGCAATCAGCCCCAGCATTTT CASSRDRGNQPQHF
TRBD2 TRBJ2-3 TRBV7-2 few TGTGCCAGCAGCTTATCGATAGCGGGTACAGATACGCAGTATTTT CASSLSIAGTDTQYF
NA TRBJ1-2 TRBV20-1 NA TGCAGTGGTTATGCGACCGGTTATGGCTACACCTTC CSGYATGYGYTF
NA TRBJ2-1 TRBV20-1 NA TGCAGTGCTAGAGATCCCAAGCGGGTGGATGAGCAGTTCTTC CSARDPKRVDEQFF
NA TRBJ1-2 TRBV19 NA TGTGCCAGTAGTATAGAAGGCCCAGTTGCGGGAGCTAACTATGGCTACACCTTC CASSIEGPVAGANYGYTF
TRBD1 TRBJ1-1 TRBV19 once TGTGCCAGTAGTGTGTACACAGGGGGCCCTATGAACACTGAAGCTTTCTTT CASSVYTGGPMNTEAFF
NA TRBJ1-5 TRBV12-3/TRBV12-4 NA TGTGCCAGCAGTCTAACCGAGAATCAGCCCCAGCATTTT CASSLTENQPQHF
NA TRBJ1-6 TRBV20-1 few TGCAGTGCTAGAGATTGGGCCGAGGTCGGGCCAAATTCACCCCTCCACTTT CSARDWAEVGPNSPLHF
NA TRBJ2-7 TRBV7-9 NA TGTGCCAGCAGCCCCCGAGCGAGGACCTACGAGCAGTACTTC CASSPRARTYEQYF
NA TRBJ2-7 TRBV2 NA TGTGCCAGCAGTCAGGCAGGGCTTCAGCAGTACTTC CASSQAGLQQYF
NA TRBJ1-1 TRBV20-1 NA TGCAGTGCTAGAGGCGCAACAGCGAACACTGAAGCTTTCTTT CSARGATANTEAFF
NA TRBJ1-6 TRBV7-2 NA TGTGCCCGCAGCTTAGGGACAACCTATAATTCACCCCTCCACTTT CARSLGTTYNSPLHF
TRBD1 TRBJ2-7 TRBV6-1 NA TGTGCCACCGCCGGGACAGGGATAGGAGACCAGTACTTC CATAGTGIGDQYF
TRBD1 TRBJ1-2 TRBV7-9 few TGTGCCAGCAGCCCGCGACAGGGGAGCTATGGCTACACCTTC CASSPRQGSYGYTF
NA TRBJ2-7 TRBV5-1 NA TGCGCCAGCAGACTGGGGACCTACGAGCAGTACTTC CASRLGTYEQYF
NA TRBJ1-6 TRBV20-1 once TGCAGTGCTAGATTCCCATCCAATTCACCCCTCCACTTT CSARFPSNSPLHF